The 2 T cell receptor beta chains in this list originate from one sample, sequenced in a study of cytomegalovirus exposure and HLA in healthy donors. With 60 Vbeta and 13 Jbeta primers, the PCR was carried out. Clones were sequenced by immunoSEQ multiplex PCR, and TCRdb holds only the in-frame ones, with some missing. In the table there are fewer than 150,000 clones, roughly 82% of which are singletons. The sequencing input was PBMCs. Every receptor here comes from a human donor in good health.

The chain uses TRBV7-6 and TRBJ2-7; 8 positions match TRBD1. Germline trimming cut 5 bases from V and 1 base from J; bases unmatched to any gene: 4. Per germline, CDR1 SGHVS and CDR2 FNYEAQ. The CDR3 extends over 14 amino acids. CDR3 region: CASSGQGKSYEQYF. Written as DNA, the CDR3 is TGTGCCAGCAGCGGACAGGGCAAATCCTACGAGCAGTACTTC.

CDR3 in amino acids: CATSREAGGFSYNEQFF. CDR3 sequence (DNA): TGTGCCACCAGCAGAGAGGCGGGGGGTTTCTCCTACAATGAGCAGTTCTTC. The rearrangement links TRBV15 to TRBJ2-1, with 8 bases that match TRBD2. Germline V gene data show CDR1 as LNHNV and CDR2 as YYDKDF (reference sequence). Losses at the gene ends were 0 bases for V and 0 bases for J; bases not matched to a gene: 4. The length of the CDR3 is 17 residues. The full variable domain, its missing parts supplied by reference TRBV15 and TRBJ2-1, is DAMVIQNPRYQVTQFGKPVTLSCSQTLNHNVMYWYQQKSSQAPKLLFHYYDKDFNNEADTPDNFQSRRPNTSFCFLDIRSPGLGDTAMYLCATSREAGGFSYNEQFFGPGTRLTVL.